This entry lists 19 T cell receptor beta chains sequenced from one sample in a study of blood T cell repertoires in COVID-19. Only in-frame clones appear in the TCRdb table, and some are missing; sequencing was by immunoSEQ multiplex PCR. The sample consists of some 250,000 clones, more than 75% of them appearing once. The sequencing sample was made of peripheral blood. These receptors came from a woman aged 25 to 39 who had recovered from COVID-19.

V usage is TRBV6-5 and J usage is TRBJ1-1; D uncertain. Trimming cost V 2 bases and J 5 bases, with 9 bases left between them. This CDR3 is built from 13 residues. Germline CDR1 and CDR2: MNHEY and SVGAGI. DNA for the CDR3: TGTGCCAGCAGTTACAGGTTGGAGACTGAAGCTTTCTTT. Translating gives CASSYRLETEAFF.

The CDR3 loop reads CASSRMTGGSVWTEAFF. In nucleotides, the CDR3 is TGTGCCAGCAGCCGAATGACAGGGGGCTCGGTGTGGACTGAAGCTTTCTTT. The chain combines TRBV7-9 with TRBJ1-1, with 10 bases that match TRBD1. Germline loops: CDR1 SEHNR, CDR2 FQNEAQ (reference sequence). With 5 bases clipped from V and 5 bases from J, the junction kept 14 bases outside the gene matches. The CDR3 extends over 17 amino acids.

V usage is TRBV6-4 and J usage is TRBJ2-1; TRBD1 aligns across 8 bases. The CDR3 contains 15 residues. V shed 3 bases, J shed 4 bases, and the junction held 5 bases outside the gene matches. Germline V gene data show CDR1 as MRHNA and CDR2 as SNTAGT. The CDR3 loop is CASSDSGGGYNEQFF. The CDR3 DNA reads TGTGCCAGCAGTGATTCAGGGGGCGGTTACAATGAGCAGTTCTTC.

CDR3 amino acids: CASTRDTSTDTQYF. The CDR3 DNA is TGCGCCAGCACCAGGGACACAAGCACAGATACGCAGTATTTT. The rearrangement uses TRBV5-1 and TRBJ2-3, with a tentative D call TRBD1 (6 bases). Germline V gene sequence: CDR1 SGHRS, CDR2 YFSETQ. The V end lost 6 bases, the J end lost 0 bases, and 11 bases lay between the germline ends. This CDR3 region has 14 residues.

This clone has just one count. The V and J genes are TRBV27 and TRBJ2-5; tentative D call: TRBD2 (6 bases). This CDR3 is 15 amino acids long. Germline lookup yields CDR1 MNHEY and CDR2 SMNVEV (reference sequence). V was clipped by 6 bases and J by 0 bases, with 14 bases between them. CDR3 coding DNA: TGTGCCAGCAGCCCCGGGACTTTGTACCAAGAGACCCAGTACTTC. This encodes CASSPGTLYQETQYF.

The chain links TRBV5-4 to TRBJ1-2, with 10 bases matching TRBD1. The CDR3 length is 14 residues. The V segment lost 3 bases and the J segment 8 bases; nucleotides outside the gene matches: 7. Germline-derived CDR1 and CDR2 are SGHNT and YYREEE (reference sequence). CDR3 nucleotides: TGTGCCAGCAGCTCCCGGACAGGGGGTTGGGGCTACACCTTC. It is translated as CASSSRTGGWGYTF.

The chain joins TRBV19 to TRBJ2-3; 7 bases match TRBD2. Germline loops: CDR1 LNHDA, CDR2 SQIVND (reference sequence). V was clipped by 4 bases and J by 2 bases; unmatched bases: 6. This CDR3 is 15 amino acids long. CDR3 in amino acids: CASSRGGTYTDTQYF. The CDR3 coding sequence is TGTGCCAGTAGTAGGGGGGGGACTTACACAGATACGCAGTATTTT.

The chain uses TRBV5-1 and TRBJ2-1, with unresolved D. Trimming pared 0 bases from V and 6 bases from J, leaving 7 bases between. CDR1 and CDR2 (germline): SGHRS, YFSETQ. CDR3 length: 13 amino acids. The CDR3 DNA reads TGCGCCAGCAGCTTGGGGCCAGGCAATGAGCAGTTCTTC. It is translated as CASSLGPGNEQFF.

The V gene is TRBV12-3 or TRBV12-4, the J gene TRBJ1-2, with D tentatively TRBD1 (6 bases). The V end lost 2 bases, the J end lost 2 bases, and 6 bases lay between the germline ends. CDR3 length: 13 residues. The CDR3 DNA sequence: TGTGCCAGCAGTTTAAGGGGGAACTATGGCTACACCTTC. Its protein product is CASSLRGNYGYTF.

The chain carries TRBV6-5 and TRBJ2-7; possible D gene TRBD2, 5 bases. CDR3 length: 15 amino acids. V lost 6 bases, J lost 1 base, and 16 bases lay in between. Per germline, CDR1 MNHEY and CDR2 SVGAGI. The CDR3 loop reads CASSHNGENSYEQYF. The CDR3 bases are TGTGCCAGCAGCCACAACGGGGAGAATTCCTACGAGCAGTACTTC.

Here the CDR3 reads CASSRAGDTGELFF. CDR3 nucleotide sequence: TGTGCCAGTAGTAGGGCCGGGGACACCGGGGAGCTGTTTTTT. The chain links TRBV19 to TRBJ2-2, with TRBD2 as a possible D gene (5 bases). V was cut by 4 bases and J by 3 bases, with 9 bases left in between. The length of the CDR3 is 14 residues. CDR1 is LNHDA, CDR2 SQIVND, per germline (reference sequence).

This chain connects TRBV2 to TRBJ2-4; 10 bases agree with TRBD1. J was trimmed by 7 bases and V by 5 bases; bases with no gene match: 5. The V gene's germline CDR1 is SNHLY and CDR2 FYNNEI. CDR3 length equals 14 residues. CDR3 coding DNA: TGTGCCAGCAGTATGACAGGGGGCGGGAACATTCAGTACTTC. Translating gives CASSMTGGGNIQYF.

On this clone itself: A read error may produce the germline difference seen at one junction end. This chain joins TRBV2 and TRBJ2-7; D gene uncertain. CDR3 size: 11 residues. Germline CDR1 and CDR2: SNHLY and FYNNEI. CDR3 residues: CASKLNTEQYF. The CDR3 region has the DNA TGTGCGAGCAAACTAAATACGGAGCAGTACTTC.

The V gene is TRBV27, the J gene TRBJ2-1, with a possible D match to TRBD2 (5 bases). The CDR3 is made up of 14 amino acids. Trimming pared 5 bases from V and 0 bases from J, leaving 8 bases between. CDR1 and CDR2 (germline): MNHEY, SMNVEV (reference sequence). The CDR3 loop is CASSVGSSYNEQFF. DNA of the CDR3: TGTGCCAGCAGTGTGGGGAGCTCCTACAATGAGCAGTTCTTC.

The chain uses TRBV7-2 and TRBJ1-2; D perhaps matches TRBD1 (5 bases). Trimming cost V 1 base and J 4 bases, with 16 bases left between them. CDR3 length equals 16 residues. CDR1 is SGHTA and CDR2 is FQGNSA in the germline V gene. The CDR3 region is CASSLGIQGLGYGYTF. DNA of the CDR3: TGTGCCAGCAGCTTAGGCATCCAGGGACTCGGCTATGGCTACACCTTC.

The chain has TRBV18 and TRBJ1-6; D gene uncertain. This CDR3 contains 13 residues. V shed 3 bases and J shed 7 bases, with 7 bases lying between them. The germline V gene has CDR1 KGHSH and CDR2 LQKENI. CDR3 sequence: CASSPSGNSPLHF. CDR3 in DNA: TGTGCCAGCTCACCTTCAGGAAATTCACCCCTCCACTTT.

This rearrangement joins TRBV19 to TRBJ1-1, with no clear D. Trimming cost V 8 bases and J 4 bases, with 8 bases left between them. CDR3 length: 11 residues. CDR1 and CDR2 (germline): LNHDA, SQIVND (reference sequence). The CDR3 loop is CASWESTEAFF. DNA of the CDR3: TGTGCCAGTTGGGAGAGCACTGAAGCTTTCTTT.

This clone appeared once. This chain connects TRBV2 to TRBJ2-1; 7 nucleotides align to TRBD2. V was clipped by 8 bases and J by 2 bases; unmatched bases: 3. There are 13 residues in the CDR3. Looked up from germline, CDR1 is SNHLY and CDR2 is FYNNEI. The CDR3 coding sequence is TGTGCCAGCCTAGCGGCCACCTACAATGAGCAGTTCTTC. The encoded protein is CASLAATYNEQFF.

This CDR3 reads CASSTRGSDYGYTF. CDR3 nucleotides: TGTGCCAGCAGCACCCGGGGGTCAGACTATGGCTACACCTTC. The chain couples TRBV13 to TRBJ1-2; D may be TRBD1 (5 bases). Germline V CDR1 and CDR2: PRHDT, FYEKMQ (reference sequence). V lost 5 bases and J lost 3, with 13 bases in between. This CDR3 comprises 14 residues.